This TCR beta chain was retrieved from a study of CD8 T cells in ankylosing spondylitis. Study-wide results and caveats: Significant enrichment of disease-linked clones was reportedly seen in matched ankylosing spondylitis synovial fluid. Apparently characteristic of ankylosing spondylitis blood was a TCR beta motif (roughly eight highly homologous variants).

Molecular-barcoded quantitative 5'-RACE produced these TCR beta libraries. TCRdb passed the 5' RACE reads through MiXCR, listing each CDR3 protein once. The sample holds about 750,000 distinct CDR3 sequences, roughly 19% seen once. This clonotype was detected a few times. Its specificity is not known. Between the trimmed V and J ends, which lost 0 bases and 5 bases, there was a span of 17 bases. Germline V CDR1 and CDR2: LGHNA, YSLEER. The CDR3 loop spans 17 amino acids. V gene TRBV4-3 combines with J gene TRBJ2-1; tentatively, D is TRBD1 or TRBD2 (5 bases each). Sequenced: blood, either unsorted or a sorted T cell fraction (not recorded which). This TCR was recovered from a male donor with ankylosing spondylitis. The CDR3 sequence: CASSQDPGLGPDNEQFF. The CDR3 DNA reads as TGCGCCAGCAGCCAAGATCCAGGGTTGGGACCTGACAATGAGCAGTTCTTC.